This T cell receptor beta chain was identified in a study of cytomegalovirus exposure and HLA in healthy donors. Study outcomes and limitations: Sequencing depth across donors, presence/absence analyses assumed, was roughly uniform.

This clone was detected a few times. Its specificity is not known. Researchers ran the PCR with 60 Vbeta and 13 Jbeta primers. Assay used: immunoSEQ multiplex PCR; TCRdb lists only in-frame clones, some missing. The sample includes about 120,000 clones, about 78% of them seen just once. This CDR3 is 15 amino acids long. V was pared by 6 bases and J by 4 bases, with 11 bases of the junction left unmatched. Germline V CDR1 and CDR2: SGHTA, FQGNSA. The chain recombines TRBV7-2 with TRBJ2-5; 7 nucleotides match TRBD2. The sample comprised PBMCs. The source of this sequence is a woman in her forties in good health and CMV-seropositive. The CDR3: CASSGERGRIETQYF. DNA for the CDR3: TGTGCCAGCAGTGGTGAGCGGGGTCGGATAGAGACCCAGTACTTC. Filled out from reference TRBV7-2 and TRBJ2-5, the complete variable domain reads GAGVSQSPSNKVTEKGKDVELRCDPISGHTALYWYRQSLGQGLEFLIYFQGNSAPDKSGLPSDRFSAERTGGSVSTLTIQRTQQEDSAVYLCASSGERGRIETQYFGPGTRLLVL.